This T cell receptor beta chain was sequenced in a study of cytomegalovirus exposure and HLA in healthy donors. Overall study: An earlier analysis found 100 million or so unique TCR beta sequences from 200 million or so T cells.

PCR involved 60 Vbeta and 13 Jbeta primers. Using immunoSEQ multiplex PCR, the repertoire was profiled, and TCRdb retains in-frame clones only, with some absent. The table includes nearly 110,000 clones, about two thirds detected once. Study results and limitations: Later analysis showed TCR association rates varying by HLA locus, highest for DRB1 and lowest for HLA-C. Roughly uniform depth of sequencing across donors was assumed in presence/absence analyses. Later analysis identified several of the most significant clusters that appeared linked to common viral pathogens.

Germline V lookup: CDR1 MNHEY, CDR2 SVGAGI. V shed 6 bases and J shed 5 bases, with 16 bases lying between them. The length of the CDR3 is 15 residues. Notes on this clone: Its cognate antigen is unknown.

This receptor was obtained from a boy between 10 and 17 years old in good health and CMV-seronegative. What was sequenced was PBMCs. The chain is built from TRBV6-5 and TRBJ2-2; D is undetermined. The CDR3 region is CASRPYSSETGELFF. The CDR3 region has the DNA TGTGCCAGCAGACCTTATAGCTCGGAGACCGGGGAGCTGTTTTTT.